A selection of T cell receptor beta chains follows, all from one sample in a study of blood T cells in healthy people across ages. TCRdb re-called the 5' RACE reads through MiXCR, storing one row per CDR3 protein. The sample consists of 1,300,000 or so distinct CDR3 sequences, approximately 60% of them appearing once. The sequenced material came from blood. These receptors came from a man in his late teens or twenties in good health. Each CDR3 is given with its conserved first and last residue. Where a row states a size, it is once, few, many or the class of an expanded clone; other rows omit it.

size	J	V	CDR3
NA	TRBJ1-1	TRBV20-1	CSARVPTGNGNEAFF
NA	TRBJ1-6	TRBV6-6	CASSYSGEDSPLHF
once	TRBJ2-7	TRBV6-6	CASRAGGQGYEQYF
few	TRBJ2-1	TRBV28	CASSWGQPNEQFF
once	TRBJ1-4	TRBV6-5	CASSLDGAANEKLFF
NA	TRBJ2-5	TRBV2	CASSIPQDLYLETQYF
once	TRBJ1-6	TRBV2	CASTGQGVSPLHF
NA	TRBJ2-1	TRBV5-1	CASSLEVSGNEQFF
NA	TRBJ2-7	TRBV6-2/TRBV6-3	CASSQDTLGDEQYF
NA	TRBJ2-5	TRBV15	CATSYQRGNEQYF
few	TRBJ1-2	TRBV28	CASSFAGGYTF
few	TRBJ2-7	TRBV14	CASSQVIQGHEQYF
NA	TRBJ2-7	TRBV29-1	CSVGTSSEQYF
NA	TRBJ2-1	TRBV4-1	CASSQGGATYNEQFF
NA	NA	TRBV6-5	CASSEGPGVLYEQYF
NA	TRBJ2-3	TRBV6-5	CASSRQGGSTDTQYF
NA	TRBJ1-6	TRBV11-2	CASSRGRGFNPYNSPLHF
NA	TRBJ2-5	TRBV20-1	CSARGGMGETQYF
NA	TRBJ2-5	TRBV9	CASSVVSASGETQYF
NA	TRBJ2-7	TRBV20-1	CSAQPSYLGEQYF
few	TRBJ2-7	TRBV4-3	CASSRTPGFNSYEQYF
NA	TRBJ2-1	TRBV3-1	CASSQEGSFSGESFF
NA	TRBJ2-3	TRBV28	CATEGTGTDTQYF
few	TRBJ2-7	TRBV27	CASSLFANSRSPYEQYF
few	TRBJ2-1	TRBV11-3	CASSFDATSYNEQFF
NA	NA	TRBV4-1	CASSQSGVPYEQYF